This paragraph reports one T cell receptor beta chain. TCRdb keeps only in-frame clones here, not all; method: immunoSEQ multiplex PCR. The sample shows some 140,000 clones, roughly 80% of them seen only once. From germline, CDR1 is SGHKS and CDR2 YYEKEE (reference sequence). The CDR3 consists of 16 residues. V trimming: 5 bases; J trimming: 3 bases; junction bases outside the gene matches: 9. The source of the sample is a study of blood T cell repertoires in COVID-19. The sequencing sample was made of peripheral blood. The sequence was obtained from a man between 60 and 70 years old who had recovered from COVID-19. The chain is built from TRBV5-5 and TRBJ2-7; TRBD2 matches at 12 bases. CDR3 bases: TGTGCCAGCAGATTCGGACTAGCGGGGACCTACTACGAGCAGTACTTC. The encoded protein is CASRFGLAGTYYEQYF.